Sequencing of this TCR beta chain was carried out in a study of CD8+ T cells in alopecia areata. Whole-study results and caveats: Sequencing of scalp tissue also captures the resident alphabeta T cells of normal skin.

Worth noting for this clone: What it binds is not known.

Stated treatment: oral pan-JAK inhibitor, 5-10 mg twice daily. Using a FACSAria, the CD4+ and CD8+ T cells were sorted from the PBMCs. Germline V lookup: CDR1 MNHEY, CDR2 SVGAGI. The CDR3 is made up of 13 amino acids. Trimming pared 1 base from V and 3 bases from J, leaving 4 bases between. Sequencing templates came from extracted RNA that was reverse transcribed into cDNA. TCRdb keeps only in-frame clones here, not all; method: immunoSEQ multiplex PCR. The sample lists 95,000 to 150,000 clones, more than 40% occurring once. The genes are TRBV6-5 and TRBJ1-5; D gene uncertain. This receptor was taken from a human donor with alopecia areata. Sequenced here: CD4+ T cells sorted from blood, sampled at week 4, from a patient treated with tofacitinib. The CDR3, as DNA: TGTGCCAGCAGTTACTTTCCCAATCAGCCCCAGCATTTT. It translates to CASSYFPNQPQHF.